Below, one TCR beta chain is given with its context. The sample originates from a study of blood T cell repertoires in COVID-19. V shed 1 base and J 13 bases; nucleotides not matched to a gene: 3. The CDR3 runs to 11 residues. Clones were sequenced by immunoSEQ multiplex PCR, and TCRdb holds only the in-frame ones, with some missing. Among roughly 300,000 clones listed, more than 75% were seen once. The sample taken for sequencing was PBMCs or T cells enriched from blood (not recorded which). This clonotype was sampled from a woman between 40 and 55 years old with acute COVID-19. V is TRBV12-3 or TRBV12-4 and J is TRBJ2-5, with 7 bases aligning to TRBD2. CDR3 coding DNA: TGTGCCAGCAGTTTAGGGGGACTACGGTACTTC. This gives the protein CASSLGGLRYF.